The sequence of this T cell receptor (beta chain) was determined in a study of post-analysis software for immune sequencing data. Study-level findings and limits: Those samples that were prepared in the same batch co-clustered strongly by F measure. The five TRBV segments detected at higher frequency in patients than in controls included TRBV5-6, TRBV5-1 and TRBV20-1. Comparison with controls showed significantly lower normalized Chao1 diversity in multiple sclerosis patients.

cDNA libraries for TCR beta contained unique molecular identifiers. TCRdb reprocessed the PCR reads via MiXCR and lists one record per CDR3 protein. This sample carries over 150,000 distinct CDR3 sequences, 30% of them seen once, and the ten largest clones take 1.5%. As regards this clonotype: The antigen is unknown.

The length of the CDR3 is 11 residues. Trimming shortened V by 5 bases and J by 9 bases, and 8 bases separated the two germline ends. The sample consisted of blood. The gene calls are TRBV12-3 or TRBV12-4 and TRBJ2-1; D gene uncertain. This TCR came from a girl between 5 and 17 years old with multiple sclerosis. The CDR3 DNA is TGTGCCAGCAGTATCGACACTGAGCAGTTCTTC. Amino acids: CASSIDTEQFF.